The 5 T cell receptor beta chains below come from one sample, sequenced in a study of cytomegalovirus exposure and HLA in healthy donors. PCR used 60 Vbeta primers and 13 Jbeta primers. Profiling relied on immunoSEQ multiplex PCR, and the TCRdb table lists in-frame clones only, not all of them. The sample has about 300,000 clones; 80% to 90% are singletons. Sample: PBMCs. Receptor source: a man aged 40-49 years in good health and CMV-seropositive.

V is TRBV9 and J is TRBJ2-3, with TRBD2 matching over 8 bases. V shed 0 bases and J 3 bases; nucleotides not matched to a gene: 6. The CDR3 extends over 16 amino acids. Germline-derived CDR1 and CDR2 are SGDLS and YYNGEE. CDR3 loop: CASSVGAGGETDTQYF. CDR3 nucleotide sequence: TGTGCCAGCAGCGTAGGGGCGGGAGGTGAGACAGATACGCAGTATTTT.

The chain joins TRBV28 to TRBJ1-1, with unresolved D. CDR1 and CDR2 (germline): MDHEN, SYDVKM. The V end was cut by 5 bases, the J end by 1 base, with 20 bases between. CDR3 length: 17 residues. CDR3 loop: CASSLYPSDSKNTEAFF. The CDR3, as DNA: TGTGCCAGCAGTCTTTATCCCTCGGACTCCAAGAACACTGAAGCTTTCTTT.

V and J are TRBV6-1 and TRBJ1-5; 8 nucleotides match TRBD1. After removal of 5 bases from V and 4 bases from J, the junction contained 7 bases not matched to a gene. Germline-derived CDR1 and CDR2 are MNHNS and SASEGT. The CDR3 is 15 amino acids. The CDR3, as DNA: TGTGCCAGCAGTAAAGACAGGGGTGGGAATCAGCCCCAGCATTTT. It specifies CASSKDRGGNQPQHF.

V usage is TRBV27 and J usage is TRBJ2-7; 7 bases line up with TRBD1. CDR1 is MNHEY and CDR2 is SMNVEV in the germline V gene (reference sequence). V lost 2 bases, J lost 5 bases, and 6 bases stayed unmatched. CDR3 length: 14 residues. The CDR3 spells CASSLQGVVHEQYF. CDR3 nucleotide sequence: TGTGCCAGCAGTTTACAGGGGGTGGTCCACGAGCAGTACTTC.

The chain uses TRBV7-2 and TRBJ2-1, with 15 nucleotides matching TRBD2. This CDR3 comprises 16 residues. J lost 7 bases, V lost 6 bases, and 7 bases had no gene match. Germline V lookup: CDR1 SGHTA, CDR2 FQGNSA. CDR3 coding DNA: TGTGCCAGCAGTTCAGCCGGGACTAGCGGGAGGAATGAGCAGTTCTTC. Its protein is CASSSAGTSGRNEQFF. Combining the CDR3 with reference TRBV7-2 and TRBJ2-1 gives the whole variable domain GAGVSQSPSNKVTEKGKDVELRCDPISGHTALYWYRQSLGQGLEFLIYFQGNSAPDKSGLPSDRFSAERTGGSVSTLTIQRTQQEDSAVYLCASSSAGTSGRNEQFFGPGTRLTVL.